This paragraph reports one T cell receptor (beta chain). The antigen remains undetermined. The J segment lost 6 bases and the V segment lost 1 base, leaving 8 bases of the junction unmatched. Looked up from germline, CDR1 is LGHNA and CDR2 is YNFKEQ. The CDR3 spans 16 residues. This entry comes from a study of shared clonotypes between healthy human individuals. General study results and limits: Among non-shared clonotypes, generation probabilities were lower than among those shared by all four donors.

This table comes from immunoSEQ multiplex PCR, and its TCRdb copy is limited to in-frame clones, with some not included. Among about 2 million clones, 85% to 95% were seen once, and the ten largest hold approximately 1.2%. CD8 cells classed as naive were CD45RO-negative and positively selected for CCR7, excluding terminally differentiated effector memory CD45RA+ cells. This TCR came from a man aged 18 to 35 in good health. This sequence joins TRBV4-2 and TRBJ1-4; 7 nucleotides align to TRBD1. Material for sequencing was naive CD8+ T cells sorted from blood. Here the CDR3 DNA reads TGTGCCAGCAGCCAAGCGTCAGGGGGGCCGGATGAAAAACTGTTTTTT. This gives the protein CASSQASGGPDEKLFF.